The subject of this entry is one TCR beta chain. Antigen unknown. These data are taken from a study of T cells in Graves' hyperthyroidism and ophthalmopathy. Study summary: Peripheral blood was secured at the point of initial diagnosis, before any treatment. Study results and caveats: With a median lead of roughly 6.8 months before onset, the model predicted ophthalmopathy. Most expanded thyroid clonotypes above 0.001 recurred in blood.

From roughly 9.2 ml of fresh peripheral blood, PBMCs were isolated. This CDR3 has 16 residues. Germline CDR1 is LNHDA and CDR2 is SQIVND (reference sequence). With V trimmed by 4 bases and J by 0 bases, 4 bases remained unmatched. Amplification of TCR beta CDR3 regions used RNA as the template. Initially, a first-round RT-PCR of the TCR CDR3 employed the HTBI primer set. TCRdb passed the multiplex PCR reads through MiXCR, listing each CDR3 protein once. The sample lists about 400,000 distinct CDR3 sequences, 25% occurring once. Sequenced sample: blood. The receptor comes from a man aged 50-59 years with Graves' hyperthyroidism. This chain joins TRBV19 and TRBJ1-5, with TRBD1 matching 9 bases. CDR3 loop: CASSKRTGDSNQPQHF. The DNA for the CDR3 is TGTGCCAGTAGTAAGCGGACAGGGGATAGCAATCAGCCCCAGCATTTT.